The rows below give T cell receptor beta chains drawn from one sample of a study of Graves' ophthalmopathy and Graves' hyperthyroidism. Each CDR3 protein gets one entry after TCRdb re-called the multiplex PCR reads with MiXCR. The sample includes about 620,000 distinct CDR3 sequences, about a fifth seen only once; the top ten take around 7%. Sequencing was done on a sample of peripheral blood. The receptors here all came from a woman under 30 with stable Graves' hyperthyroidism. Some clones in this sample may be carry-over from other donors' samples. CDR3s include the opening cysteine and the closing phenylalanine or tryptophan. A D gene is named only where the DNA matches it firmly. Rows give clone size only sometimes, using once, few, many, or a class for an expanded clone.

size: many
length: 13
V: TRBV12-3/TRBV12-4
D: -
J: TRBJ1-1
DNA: TGTGCCAGCAGCTCTCAGGGGCACACTGAAGCTTTCTTT
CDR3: CASSSQGHTEAFF

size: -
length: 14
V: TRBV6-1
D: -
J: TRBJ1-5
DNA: TGTGCCAGCAGTGAAGCGCTTGGGAGGCAGCCCCAGCATTTT
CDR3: CASSEALGRQPQHF

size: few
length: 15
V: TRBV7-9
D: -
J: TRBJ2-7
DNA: TGTGCCAGCAGCGCCCGTCTAGCGACCTTCAACGAGCAGTACTTC
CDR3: CASSARLATFNEQYF

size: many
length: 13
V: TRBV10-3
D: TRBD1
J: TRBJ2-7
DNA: TGTGCCATCTGGGACAGGGGCTCCTACGAGCAGTACTTC
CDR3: CAIWDRGSYEQYF

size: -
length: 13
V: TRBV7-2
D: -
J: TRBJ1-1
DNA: TGTGCCAGCAGGCCCAGGGTGAACACTGAAGCTTTCTTT
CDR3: CASRPRVNTEAFF

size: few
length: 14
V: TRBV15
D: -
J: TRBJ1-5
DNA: TGTGCCACCATCAGGGTCCATAGCAATCAGCCCCAGCATTTT
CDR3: CATIRVHSNQPQHF

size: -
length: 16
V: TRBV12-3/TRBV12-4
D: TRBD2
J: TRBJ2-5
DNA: TGTGCCAGCAGTCCCCTTAGCGGGGGGGCCCGAGAGACCCAGTACTTC
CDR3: CASSPLSGGARETQYF

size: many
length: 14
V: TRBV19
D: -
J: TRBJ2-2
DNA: TGTGCCAGTAGTAACCCCGCCATAGCCGGGGAGCTGTTTTTT
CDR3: CASSNPAIAGELFF

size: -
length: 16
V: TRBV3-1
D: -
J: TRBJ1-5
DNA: TGTGCCAGCAGCCAAGATAGAAACAGGCCAGGGCAGCCCCAGCATTTT
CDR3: CASSQDRNRPGQPQHF

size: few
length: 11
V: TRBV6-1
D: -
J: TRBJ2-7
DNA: TGTGCCAGCAGTGTAGAGCGAGAGCAGTACTTC
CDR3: CASSVEREQYF

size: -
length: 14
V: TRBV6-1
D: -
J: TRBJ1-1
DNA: TGTGCCAGCAGTGTTTTAGGGGAGAACATTGAAGCTTTCTTT
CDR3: CASSVLGENIEAFF

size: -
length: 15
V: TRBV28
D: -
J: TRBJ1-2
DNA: TGTGCCAGCAGTCCCCTTGGGGCCAGGGCCTATGGCTACACCTTC
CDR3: CASSPLGARAYGYTF

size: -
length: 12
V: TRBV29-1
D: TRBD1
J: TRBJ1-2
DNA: TGCAGCGTTATCCAGGGGGCGTGGGGCTACACCTTC
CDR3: CSVIQGAWGYTF

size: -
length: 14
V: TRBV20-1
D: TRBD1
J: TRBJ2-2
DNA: TGCAGTGCTGGGACGGACAGGCCGACCGGGGAGCTGTTTTTT
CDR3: CSAGTDRPTGELFF

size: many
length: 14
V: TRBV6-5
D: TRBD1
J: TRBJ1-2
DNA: TGTGCCAGCAGTCCGGGACAGGGGTTGGGTGGCTACACCTTC
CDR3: CASSPGQGLGGYTF

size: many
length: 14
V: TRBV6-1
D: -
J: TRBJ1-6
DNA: TGTGCCAGCACCGGAGCAGGGGAGAATTCACCCCTCCACTTT
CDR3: CASTGAGENSPLHF

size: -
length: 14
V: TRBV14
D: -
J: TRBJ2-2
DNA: TGTGCCAGCAGTCCGAGGGTGTACAACGGGGAGCTGTTTTTT
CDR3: CASSPRVYNGELFF

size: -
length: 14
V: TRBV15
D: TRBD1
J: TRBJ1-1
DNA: TGTGCCACCAGCGCGCGACAGGGTACGTCTGAAGCTTTCTTT
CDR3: CATSARQGTSEAFF

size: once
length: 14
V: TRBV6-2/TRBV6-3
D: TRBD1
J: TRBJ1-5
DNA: TGTGCCATAAGGACAGGGGGTAGGAATCAGCCCCAGCATTTT
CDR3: CAIRTGGRNQPQHF

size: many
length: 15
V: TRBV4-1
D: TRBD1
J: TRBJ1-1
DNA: TGCGCCAGCAGCCAAGCCGGGACAGGGGGCATCGAAGCTTTCTTT
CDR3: CASSQAGTGGIEAFF

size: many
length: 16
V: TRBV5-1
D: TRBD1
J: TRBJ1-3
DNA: TGCGCCAGCAGCGGGACAGGGGCCGGCTCTGGAAACACCATATATTTT
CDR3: CASSGTGAGSGNTIYF

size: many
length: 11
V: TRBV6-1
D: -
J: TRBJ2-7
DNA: TGTGCCAGCGGGTTCTCCTACGAGCAGTACTTC
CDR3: CASGFSYEQYF

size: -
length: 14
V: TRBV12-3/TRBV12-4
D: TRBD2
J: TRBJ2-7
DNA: TGTGCCAGCAGAAAGCGGGAGGGCCTGTACGAGCAGTACTTC
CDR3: CASRKREGLYEQYF

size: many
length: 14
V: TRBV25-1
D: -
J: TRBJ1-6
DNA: TGTGCCAGCAGTGATAGGGGCACTTATTCACCCCTCCACTTT
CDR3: CASSDRGTYSPLHF

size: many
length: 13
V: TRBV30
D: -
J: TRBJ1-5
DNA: TGTGCCTGGAGTGAACAGGGAGGTCAGCCCCAGCATTTT
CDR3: CAWSEQGGQPQHF

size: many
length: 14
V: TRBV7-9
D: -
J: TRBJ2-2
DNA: TGTGCCAGCAGCTGGGACGGAAACACCGGGGAGCTGTTTTTT
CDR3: CASSWDGNTGELFF

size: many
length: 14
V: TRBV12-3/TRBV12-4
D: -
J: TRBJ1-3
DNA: TGTGCCAGCGCTACAGGATCTTCTGGAAACACCATATATTTT
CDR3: CASATGSSGNTIYF

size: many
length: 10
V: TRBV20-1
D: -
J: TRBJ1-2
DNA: TGCAGCGCCAAAAGGTTCGGCTACACCTTC
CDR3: CSAKRFGYTF

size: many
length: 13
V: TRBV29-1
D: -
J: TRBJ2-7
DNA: TGCAGCGTTGAAGGGGGAATGACCTACGAGCAGTACTTC
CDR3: CSVEGGMTYEQYF

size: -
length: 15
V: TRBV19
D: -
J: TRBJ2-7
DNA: TGTGCCAGTAGTATCGTTCCCGGGATGGTCCACGAGCAGTACTTC
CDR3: CASSIVPGMVHEQYF

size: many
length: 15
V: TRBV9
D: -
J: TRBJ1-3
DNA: TGTGCCAGCAGCATCGCCCCTACCCCTAGAGACACCATATATTTT
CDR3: CASSIAPTPRDTIYF

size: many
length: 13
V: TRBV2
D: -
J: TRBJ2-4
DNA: TGTGCCAGCAGTGAGAACAGGGAATTCATTCAGTACTTC
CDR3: CASSENREFIQYF

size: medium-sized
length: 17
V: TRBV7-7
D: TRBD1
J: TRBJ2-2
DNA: TGTGCCAGCAGCCCCACGGAAGGGACAGATTACACCGGGGAGCTGTTTTTT
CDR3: CASSPTEGTDYTGELFF

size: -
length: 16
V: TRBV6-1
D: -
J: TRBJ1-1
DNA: TGTGCCAGCAGCTCCATGATATGGGGGACTGAGACTGAAGCTTTCTTT
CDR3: CASSSMIWGTETEAFF

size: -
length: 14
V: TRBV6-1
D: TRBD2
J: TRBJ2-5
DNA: TGTGCCAGCAGGAGGCGGGAGGGCCAAGAGACCCAGTACTTC
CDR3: CASRRREGQETQYF

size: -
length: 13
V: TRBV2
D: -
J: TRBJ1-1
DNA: TGTGCCAGCAGTGAAGACCACAACACTGAAGCTTTCTTT
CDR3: CASSEDHNTEAFF

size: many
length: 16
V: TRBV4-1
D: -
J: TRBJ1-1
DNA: TGCGCCAGCAGCCAAGAAGGGTTCCGAAAAAACACTGAAGCTTTCTTT
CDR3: CASSQEGFRKNTEAFF

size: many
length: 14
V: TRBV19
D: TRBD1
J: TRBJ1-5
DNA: TGTGCCAGTAGGGCAGGGGGGCGAGGCCAGCCCCAGCATTTT
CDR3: CASRAGGRGQPQHF

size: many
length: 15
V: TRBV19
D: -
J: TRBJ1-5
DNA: TGTGCCAGTAGTATTGGACAGTATAGCAATCAGCCCCAGCATTTT
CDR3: CASSIGQYSNQPQHF

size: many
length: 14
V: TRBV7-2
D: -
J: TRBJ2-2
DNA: TGTGCCAGCAGCCCCCCCAAGGACACCGGGGAGCTGTTTTTT
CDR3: CASSPPKDTGELFF

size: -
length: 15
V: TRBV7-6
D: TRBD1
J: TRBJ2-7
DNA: TGTGCCAGCAGCTTAGGTGAGGGGGCGGCCTACGAGCAGTACTTC
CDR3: CASSLGEGAAYEQYF

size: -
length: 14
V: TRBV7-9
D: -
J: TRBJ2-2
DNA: TGTGCCAGCAGCTTGCTACAGGGTGCCGGGGAGCTGTTTTTT
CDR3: CASSLLQGAGELFF

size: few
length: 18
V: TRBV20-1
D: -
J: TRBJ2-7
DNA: TGCAGTGCTAGAGTCCTGTCCTTGACTACTTATGAAACCTACGAGCAGTACTTC
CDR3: CSARVLSLTTYETYEQYF

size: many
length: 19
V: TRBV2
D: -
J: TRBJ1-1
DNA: TGTGCCAGCAGTGAAGCGCTTCGGGACGGGCGCGGACTGAACACTGAAGCTTTCTTT
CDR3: CASSEALRDGRGLNTEAFF

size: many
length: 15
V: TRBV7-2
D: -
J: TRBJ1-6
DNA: TGTGCCAGCAGCTCGACGGACTCCTATAATTCACCCCTCCACTTT
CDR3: CASSSTDSYNSPLHF

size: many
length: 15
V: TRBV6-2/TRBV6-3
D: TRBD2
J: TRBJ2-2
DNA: TGTGCCAGCCTCATCGTAGCGGGAGGCACCGGGGAGCTGTTTTTT
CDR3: CASLIVAGGTGELFF

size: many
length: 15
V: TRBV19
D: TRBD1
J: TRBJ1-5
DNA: TGTGCCAGTAGGGAGACGGCAGGGACAGGGCAGCCCCAGCATTTT
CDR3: CASRETAGTGQPQHF

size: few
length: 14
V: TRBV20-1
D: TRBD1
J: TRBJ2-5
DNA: TGCAGTGCTACCCCGACAGGGGTAAGGGAGACCCAGTACTTC
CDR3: CSATPTGVRETQYF

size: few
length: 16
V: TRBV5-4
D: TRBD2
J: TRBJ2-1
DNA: TGTGCCAGCAGCTTGGAAATACCTAGCGGGGGGGATGAGCAGTTCTTC
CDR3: CASSLEIPSGGDEQFF

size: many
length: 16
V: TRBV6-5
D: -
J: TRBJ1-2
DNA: TGTGCCAGCAGTTTCAACGTAGGAGAAGGGGGATATGGCTACACCTTC
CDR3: CASSFNVGEGGYGYTF

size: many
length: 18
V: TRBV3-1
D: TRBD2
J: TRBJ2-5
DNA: TGTGCCAGCAGCCAAGAGAACGGCGGACTAGCGGGCCAAGAGACCCAGTACTTC
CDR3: CASSQENGGLAGQETQYF

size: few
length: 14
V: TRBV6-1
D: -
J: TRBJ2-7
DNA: TGTGCCAGCAGTGACGAGGGCAGTCTCCACGAGCAGTACTTC
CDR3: CASSDEGSLHEQYF

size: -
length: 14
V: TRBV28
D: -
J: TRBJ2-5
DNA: TGTGCCAGCAGGTCCATGTTTGGTACCGGGACCCAGTACTTC
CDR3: CASRSMFGTGTQYF

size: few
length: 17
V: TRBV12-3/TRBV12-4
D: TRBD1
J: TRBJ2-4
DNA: TGTGCCAGCAGTAGGGGACAGTCCCTGATAGCCAAAAACATTCAGTACTTC
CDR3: CASSRGQSLIAKNIQYF

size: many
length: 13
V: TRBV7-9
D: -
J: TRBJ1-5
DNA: TGTGCCAGCAGCTTAGGAGACGGACGGCCCCAGCATTTT
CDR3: CASSLGDGRPQHF